This T cell receptor (beta chain) is from a study of blood T cell repertoires in COVID-19. Study at large: The study drew acute and convalescent COVID-19 samples from the United States, Italy and Spain. PBMCs, B-cell-depleted T cells, or T cells provided the cDNA or gDNA that made up the material.

This CDR3 is built from 16 residues. Trimming took off 6 bases at V and 3 bases at J, with 18 bases between the two ends. Germline-derived CDR1 and CDR2 are ENHRY and SYGVKD. In the original processing: Reference gene primer amplification gave estimated nucleated cell counts. Some clones are missing from TCRdb's copy, which holds only in-frame ones; the method was immunoSEQ multiplex PCR. The D gene and trimming were derived from the DNA, and the V and J assignments and clone size from that table. The table includes around 190,000 clones, roughly four fifths detected once. This clonotype originated in a human donor in a cohort sampled during active COVID-19. The sample was peripheral blood. The chain has TRBV10-3 and TRBJ1-5; D possibly corresponds to TRBD1 (6 bases). The CDR3 coding sequence is TGTGCCATCAGCCGCGAACCCGGACAGTCCAATCAGCCCCAGCATTTT. Protein sequence: CAISREPGQSNQPQHF.